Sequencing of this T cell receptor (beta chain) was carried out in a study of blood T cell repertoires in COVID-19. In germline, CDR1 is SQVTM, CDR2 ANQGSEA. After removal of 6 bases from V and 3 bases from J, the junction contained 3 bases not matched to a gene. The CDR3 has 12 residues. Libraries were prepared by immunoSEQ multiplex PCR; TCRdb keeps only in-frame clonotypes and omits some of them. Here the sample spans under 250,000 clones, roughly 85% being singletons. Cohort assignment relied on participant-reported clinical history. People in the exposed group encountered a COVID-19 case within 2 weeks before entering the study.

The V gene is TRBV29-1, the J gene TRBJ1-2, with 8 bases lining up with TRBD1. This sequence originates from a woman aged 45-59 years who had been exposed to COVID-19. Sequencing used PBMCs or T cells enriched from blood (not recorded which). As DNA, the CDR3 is TGCAGCGTGATGACAGGGGACTATGGCTACACCTTC. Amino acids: CSVMTGDYGYTF.